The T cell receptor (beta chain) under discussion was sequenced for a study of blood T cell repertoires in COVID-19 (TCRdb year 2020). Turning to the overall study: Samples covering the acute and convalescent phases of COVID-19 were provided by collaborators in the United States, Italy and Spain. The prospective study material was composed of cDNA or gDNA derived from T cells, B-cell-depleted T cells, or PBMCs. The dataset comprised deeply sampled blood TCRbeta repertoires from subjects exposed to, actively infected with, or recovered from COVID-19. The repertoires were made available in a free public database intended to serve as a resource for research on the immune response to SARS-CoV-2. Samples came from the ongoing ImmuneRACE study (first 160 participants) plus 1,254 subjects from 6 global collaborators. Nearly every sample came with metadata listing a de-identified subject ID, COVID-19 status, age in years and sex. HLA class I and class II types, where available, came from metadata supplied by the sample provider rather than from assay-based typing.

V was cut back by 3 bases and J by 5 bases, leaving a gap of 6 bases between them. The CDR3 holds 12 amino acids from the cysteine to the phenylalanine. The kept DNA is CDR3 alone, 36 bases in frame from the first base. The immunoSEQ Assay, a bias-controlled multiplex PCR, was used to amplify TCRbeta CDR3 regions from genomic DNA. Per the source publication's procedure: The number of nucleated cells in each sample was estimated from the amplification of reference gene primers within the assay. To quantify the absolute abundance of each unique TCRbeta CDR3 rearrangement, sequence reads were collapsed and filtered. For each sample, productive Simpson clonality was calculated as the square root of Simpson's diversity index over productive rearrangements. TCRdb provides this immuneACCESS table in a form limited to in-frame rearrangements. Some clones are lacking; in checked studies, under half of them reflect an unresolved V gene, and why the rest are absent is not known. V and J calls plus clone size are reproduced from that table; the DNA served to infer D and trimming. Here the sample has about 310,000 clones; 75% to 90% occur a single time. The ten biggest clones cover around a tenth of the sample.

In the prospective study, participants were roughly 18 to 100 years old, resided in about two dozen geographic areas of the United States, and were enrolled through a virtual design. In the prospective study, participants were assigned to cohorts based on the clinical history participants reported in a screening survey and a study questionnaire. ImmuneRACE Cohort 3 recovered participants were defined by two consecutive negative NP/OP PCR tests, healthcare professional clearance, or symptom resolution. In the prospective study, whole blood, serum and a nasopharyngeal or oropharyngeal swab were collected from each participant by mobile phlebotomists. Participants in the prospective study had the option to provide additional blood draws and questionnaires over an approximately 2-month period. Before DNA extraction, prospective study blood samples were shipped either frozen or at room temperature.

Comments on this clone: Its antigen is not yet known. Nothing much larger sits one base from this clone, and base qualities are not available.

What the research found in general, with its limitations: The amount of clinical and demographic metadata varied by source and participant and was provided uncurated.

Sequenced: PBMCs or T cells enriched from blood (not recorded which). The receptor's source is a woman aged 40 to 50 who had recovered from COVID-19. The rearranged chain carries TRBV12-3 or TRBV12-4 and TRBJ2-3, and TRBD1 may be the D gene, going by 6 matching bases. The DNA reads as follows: TGTGCCAGCAGTTTGACAGGAGATACGCAGTATTTT. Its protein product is CASSLTGDTQYF.